This section outlines one T cell receptor beta chain sequence together with its context. Its specificity is not known. The sample comes from a study of blood T cells in healthy people across ages. The study's findings and limits: The recorded TCR beta diversity per million T cells decreased in a roughly linear manner with age.

Together with a sample-barcoded 5' primer, a J-beta primer mix was included in a second PCR lasting roughly 6 to 12 cycles. Carrying 12 random nucleotides, a template-switch adaptor labeled each individual cDNA molecule. CDR3-containing paired-end reads numbered at least 2.5 million in each sample. TCRdb redid the calling of the 5' RACE reads with MiXCR, one entry per CDR3 protein. The sample shows about 1.5 million distinct CDR3 sequences, roughly 43% of them seen only once. CDR3 length: 14 amino acids. Germline V gene data show CDR1 as MNHEY and CDR2 as SMNVEV (reference sequence). The V end lost 6 bases, the J end lost 5 bases, and 16 bases lay between the germline ends.

V and J are TRBV27 and TRBJ1-2, with D maybe TRBD1 (6 bases). This clonotype originated in a woman aged 18-29 years in good health. The material sequenced was blood. CDR3 nucleotide sequence: TGTGCCAGCAGGGGGCAGGGGATGCGGTATGGCTACACCTTC. Protein: CASRGQGMRYGYTF.